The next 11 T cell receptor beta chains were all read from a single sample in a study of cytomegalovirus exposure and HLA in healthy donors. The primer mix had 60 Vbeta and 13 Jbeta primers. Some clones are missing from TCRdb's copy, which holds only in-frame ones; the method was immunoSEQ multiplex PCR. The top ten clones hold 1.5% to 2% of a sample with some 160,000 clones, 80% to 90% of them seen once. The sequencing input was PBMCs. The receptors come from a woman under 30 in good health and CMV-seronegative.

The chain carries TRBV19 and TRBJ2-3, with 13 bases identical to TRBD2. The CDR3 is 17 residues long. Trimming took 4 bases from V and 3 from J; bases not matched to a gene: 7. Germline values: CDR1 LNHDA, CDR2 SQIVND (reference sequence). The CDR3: CASSKLAGGPGTDTQYF. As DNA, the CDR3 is TGTGCCAGTAGTAAACTAGCGGGAGGGCCAGGGACAGATACGCAGTATTTT.

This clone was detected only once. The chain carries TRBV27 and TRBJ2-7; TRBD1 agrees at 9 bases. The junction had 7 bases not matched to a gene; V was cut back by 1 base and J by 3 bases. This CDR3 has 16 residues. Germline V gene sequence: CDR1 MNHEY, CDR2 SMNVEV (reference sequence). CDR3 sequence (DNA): TGTGCCAGCAGTTTATTCGGGACAGGGAGTCTCTACGAGCAGTACTTC. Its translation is CASSLFGTGSLYEQYF.

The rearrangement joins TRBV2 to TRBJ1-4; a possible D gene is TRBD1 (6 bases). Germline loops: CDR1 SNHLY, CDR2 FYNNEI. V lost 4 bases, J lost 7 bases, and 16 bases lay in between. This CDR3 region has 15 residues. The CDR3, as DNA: TGTGCCAGCAGTGGGCTAGGGGGTTCAAGTGAAAAACTGTTTTTT. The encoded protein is CASSGLGGSSEKLFF.

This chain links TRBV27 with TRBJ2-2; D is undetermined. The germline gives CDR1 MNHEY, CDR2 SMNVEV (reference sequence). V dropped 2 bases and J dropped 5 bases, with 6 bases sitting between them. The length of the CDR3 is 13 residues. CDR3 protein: CASSLIRTGELFF. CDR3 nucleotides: TGTGCCAGCAGTTTAATCAGGACCGGGGAGCTGTTTTTT.

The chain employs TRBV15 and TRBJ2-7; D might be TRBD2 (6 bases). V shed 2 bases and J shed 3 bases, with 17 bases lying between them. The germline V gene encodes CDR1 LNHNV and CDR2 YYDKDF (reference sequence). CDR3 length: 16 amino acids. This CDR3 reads CATSRNFGDGSYEQYF. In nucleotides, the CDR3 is TGTGCCACCAGCAGAAATTTCGGGGACGGGAGCTACGAGCAGTACTTC.

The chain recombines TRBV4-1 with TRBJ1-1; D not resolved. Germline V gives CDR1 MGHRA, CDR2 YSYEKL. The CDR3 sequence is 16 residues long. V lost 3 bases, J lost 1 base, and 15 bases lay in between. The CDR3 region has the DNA TGCGCCAGCAGCCACCCGGCGGGCGAAAAGAACACTGAAGCTTTCTTT. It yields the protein CASSHPAGEKNTEAFF.

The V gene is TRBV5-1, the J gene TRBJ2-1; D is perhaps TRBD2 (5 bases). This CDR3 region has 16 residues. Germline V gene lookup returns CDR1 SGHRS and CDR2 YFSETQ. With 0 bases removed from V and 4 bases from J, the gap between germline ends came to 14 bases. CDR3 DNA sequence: TGCGCCAGCAGCTTGGTCGCTAGCATCCCGTACAATGAGCAGTTCTTC. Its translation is CASSLVASIPYNEQFF.

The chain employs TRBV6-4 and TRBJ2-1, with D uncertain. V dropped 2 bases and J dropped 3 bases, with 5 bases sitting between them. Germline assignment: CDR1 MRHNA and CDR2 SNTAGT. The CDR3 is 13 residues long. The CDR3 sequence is CASSDRGYNEQFF. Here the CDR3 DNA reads TGTGCCAGCAGTGACCGCGGCTACAATGAGCAGTTCTTC.

The CDR3 is CASSLVEAGVETQYF. As DNA, the CDR3 is TGTGCCAGCAGCTTAGTGGAAGCGGGTGTGGAGACCCAGTACTTC. The rearrangement links TRBV7-6 to TRBJ2-5; D is perhaps TRBD2 (6 bases). The CDR3 is 15 amino acids. Germline V CDR1 and CDR2: SGHVS, FNYEAQ. Trimming cost V 1 base and J 5 bases, with 14 bases left between them. Full variable domain (missing parts from reference TRBV7-6 and TRBJ2-5): GAGVSQSPRYKVTKRGQDVALRCDPISGHVSLYWYRQALGQGPEFLTYFNYEAQQDKSGLPNDRFSAERPEGSISTLTIQRTEQRDSAMYRCASSLVEAGVETQYFGPGTRLLVL.

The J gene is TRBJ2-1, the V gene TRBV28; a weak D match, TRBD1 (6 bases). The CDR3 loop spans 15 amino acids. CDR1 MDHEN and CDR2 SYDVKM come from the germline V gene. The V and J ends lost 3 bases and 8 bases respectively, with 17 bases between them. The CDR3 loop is CASSFRGTLRDEQFF. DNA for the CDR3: TGTGCCAGCAGTTTTAGGGGGACACTAAGGGATGAGCAGTTCTTC.

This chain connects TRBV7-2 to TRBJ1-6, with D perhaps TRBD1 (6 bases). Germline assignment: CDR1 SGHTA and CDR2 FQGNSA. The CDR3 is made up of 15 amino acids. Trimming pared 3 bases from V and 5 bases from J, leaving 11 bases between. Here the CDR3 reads CASSFQGRDNSPLHF. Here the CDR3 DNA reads TGTGCCAGCAGCTTCCAGGGGCGTGATAATTCACCCCTCCACTTT.